A selection of T cell receptor beta chains follows, all from one sample in a study of CD4 and CD8 cells across lung adenocarcinoma regions. Each CDR3 protein is one row after TCRdb ran MiXCR on the PCR reads. Among 9,500 to 15,000 distinct CDR3 sequences listed, 47% were seen once. The sequenced sample was CD8+ T cells from the margin of a lung tumor. The receptors were sampled from a female donor with lung adenocarcinoma. The CD4 and CD8 labels of this study may be unreliable. CDR3s include the opening cysteine and the closing phenylalanine or tryptophan. D genes are given only for firm matches. Rows give clone size only sometimes, using once, few, many, or a class for an expanded clone.

j_call,v_call,d_call,clone_size,cdr3_aa,cdr3_nt
TRBJ2-4,TRBV6-1,TRBD2,NA,CASSPSGHPTTDIQYF,TGTGCCAGCAGTCCTAGCGGGCACCCAACCACAGATATTCAGTATTTC
TRBJ2-5,TRBV6-1,TRBD1,large,CASSELTGKETQYF,TGTGCCAGCAGTGAGTTGACAGGGAAGGAGACCCAGTACTTC
TRBJ1-5,TRBV3-1,NA,NA,CASSQRGQPQHF,TGTGCCAGCAGCCAGAGGGGTCAGCCCCAGCATTTT
TRBJ2-3,TRBV6-1,TRBD1,medium-sized,CASSEASEGQGWPDTQYF,TGTGCCAGCAGTGAAGCTTCTGAAGGACAGGGGTGGCCAGATACGCAGTATTTT
TRBJ2-5,TRBV6-1,NA,NA,CASSEYLTLAWTQYF,TGTGCCAGCAGTGAATATTTGACTTTAGCGTGGACGCAGTACTTC
TRBJ2-1,TRBV10-1,TRBD2,NA,CASSGTSGGPSPYNEQFF,TGCGCCAGCAGTGGTACTAGCGGGGGGCCAAGCCCCTACAATGAGCAGTTCTTC
TRBJ2-3,TRBV5-4,TRBD2,few,CASSPPGTSRSTDTQYF,TGTGCCAGCAGCCCCCCGGGGACTAGCAGAAGCACAGATACGCAGTATTTT
TRBJ2-4,TRBV6-1,TRBD2,NA,CASKPVLAGFREQYF,TGTGCCAGCAAGCCGGTCTTAGCGGGGTTCAGGGAGCAGTACTTC
TRBJ2-4,TRBV7-2,NA,NA,CASSLGGGSTDMQYF,TGTGCCAGCAGCCTGGGGGGGGGCTCCACAGACATGCAGTATTTC
TRBJ2-3,TRBV10-1,TRBD1,medium-sized,CASSAAGTADTDTQYF,TGCGCCAGCAGTGCTGCCGGGACAGCTGACACAGATACGCAGTATTTT
TRBJ2-1,TRBV6-1,NA,few,CASSVTSYYNEQFF,TGTGCCAGCTCCGTTACTTCCTACTACAATGAGCAGTTCTTC
TRBJ2-1,TRBV10-3,NA,NA,CAISEFSYNEQFF,TGTGCCATCAGTGAGTTTAGCTACAATGAGCAGTTCTTC
TRBJ2-1,TRBV27,TRBD2,NA,CASSLLGEGNEQFF,TGTGCCAGCAGTTTATTAGGGGAGGGGAATGAGCAGTTCTTC
TRBJ2-1,TRBV12-3/TRBV12-4,NA,NA,CASSFREGVNNEQFF,TGTGCCAGCAGTTTTAGGGAAGGGGTCAACAATGAGCAGTTCTTC
TRBJ2-6,TRBV27,NA,medium-sized,CASSRKGASSGANVLTF,TGTGCCAGCAGTAGGAAAGGGGCAAGCTCTGGGGCCAACGTCCTGACTTTC
TRBJ1-2,TRBV9,NA,few,CASSVARAGYGYTF,TGTGCCAGCAGCGTAGCTAGGGCAGGCTATGGCTACACCTTC
TRBJ2-7,TRBV10-3,NA,NA,CAGLGAGGTDTQYF,TGTGCCGGGCTCGGAGCCGGGGGGACAGATACGCAGTACTTC
TRBJ2-7,TRBV6-5,TRBD1,NA,CASSSDRGPLSYEQYF,TGTGCCAGCAGTTCGGACAGGGGTCCTTTATCCTACGAGCAGTACTTC
TRBJ1-1,TRBV7-2,NA,few,CASSLAVGGIEAFF,TGTGCCAGCAGCTTAGCGGTTGGGGGGATTGAAGCTTTCTTT
TRBJ2-3,TRBV12-3/TRBV12-4,NA,NA,CASSYDRGVWNTGTLYF,TGTGCCAGCAGTTACGATAGGGGGGTGTGGAACACAGGTACGCTGTATTTT
TRBJ2-2,TRBV7-9,NA,NA,CASRVVITDELYF,TGTGCCAGCCGGGTAGTGATCACCGATGAGCTGTATTTT
TRBJ2-5,TRBV7-7,TRBD1,medium-sized,CASSRGTGGQETQYF,TGTGCTAGCAGCCGCGGGACAGGGGGCCAAGAGACCCAGTACTTC
TRBJ2-7,TRBV12-3/TRBV12-4,TRBD2,NA,CASSFSGGYEQYF,TGTGCCAGCAGTTTTAGCGGGGGGTACGAGCAGTACTTC
TRBJ2-2,TRBV6-1,NA,many,CASSEATGGELFF,TGTGCCAGCAGTGAAGCGACCGGGGGGGAGCTGTTTTTT
TRBJ2-3,TRBV9,TRBD2,many,CASSPRLAGGYTDTQYF,TGTGCCAGCAGCCCTAGACTAGCGGGGGGATACACAGATACGCAGTATTTT
TRBJ1-1,TRBV20-1,NA,NA,CSAREAKRRTEAFF,TGCAGTGCTAGGGAGGCCAAAAGGCGCACTGAAGCTTTCTTT
TRBJ2-7,TRBV11-2,TRBD2,NA,CAGSGGGGPDTQYF,TGTGCCGGCAGCGGGGGCGGGGGCCCAGATACGCAGTACTTC
TRBJ2-4,TRBV6-5,TRBD2,NA,CASSYRTSGRNSIQYF,TGTGCCAGCAGTTATCGGACTAGCGGGAGGAATAGCATTCAGTACTTC
TRBJ2-1,TRBV11-3,TRBD1,NA,CASSGTGGLNEQFF,TGTGCCAGCAGCGGGACAGGGGGCCTTAATGAGCAGTTCTTC
TRBJ2-5,TRBV15,NA,many,CATSSNRGGETQYF,TGTGCCACCAGCAGTAACAGGGGAGGGGAGACCCAGTACTTC
TRBJ2-2,TRBV27,TRBD1,medium-sized,CASSPGTGNTGELFF,TGTGCCAGCAGCCCAGGGACAGGGAACACCGGGGAGCTGTTTTTT